This TCR beta chain was observed in a study of blood T cells in healthy people across ages (dated by TCRdb to about 2015). For the study in its entirety: Template switching captured roughly one uniquely barcoded TCR beta cDNA molecule per two T cells in model experiments. Donors of different ages were randomly distributed across sequencing lanes to avoid experimental bias. Age-related changes in TCR beta repertoire diversity were measured in the study by deep sequencing normalized with unique cDNA molecular identifiers. Two additional independent replicas of 1 million unique cDNA reads from the same blood draw were analyzed for two donors (one aged 18 to 29 and one aged 80 or older). The donors were divided into four age groups: young (average approximately 17 years), middle-aged (approximately 42), aged (around 67) and long-lived (around 80).

The library came from 5' RACE. These reads were obtained on an Illumina HiSeq 2500. A second about 7 to 12 cycle PCR used a sample-barcoded 5' primer and a J-beta primer mix. A unique molecular identifier was introduced onto each TCR beta cDNA molecule by a template-switch 5' adaptor carrying 12 random nucleotides. At least 2.5 million CDR3-containing paired-end reads were obtained from each sample. First-strand cDNA synthesis was performed from all RNA using the Mint cDNA synthesis kit, with priming by a TRBC-specific oligonucleotide. All cDNA was treated with uracil-DNA glycosylase and then went through a first 18-cycle PCR with the universal primers M1SS and BC2_uni_R. The original pipeline was this. For normalization, 1 million high-quality reads, each with a distinct molecular identifier, were randomly selected from each sample. Reads sharing molecular identifiers were discarded rather than binned into consensus sequences. CDR3 identification, clonotype clustering and error correction used MiTCR with a Q25 quality threshold and the strictest error-elimination algorithm. A nonparametric unseen species model using Euler transformation provided a lower-bound estimate of total TCR beta diversity. TCRdb handled the public reads itself, with Q25 trimming in fastp and clone calling in MiXCR, and kept productive beta chains. Entries are consolidated by CDR3 protein sequence, retaining the most common genes and DNA. None of the V and J calls come from the authors' own analysis; TCRdb made them. The sample table contains more than 1,400,000 distinct CDR3 sequences; only one count was recorded for roughly 45% of them. The ten most abundant clones make up approximately 7.9% of the sample.

Remarks on this clonotype: Its target antigen remains unknown. No much larger clone exists at a distance of one base, and base qualities are not known.

The donors were roughly 38 Caucasian individuals from Russia, aged roughly 6 to 100 years, who were systemically healthy. Roughly 10 milliliters of peripheral blood were collected from each donor into EDTA-treated Vacutainer tubes. Ficoll-Paque density-gradient centrifugation was used to isolate PBMCs, with at least 6 million obtained per sample. Trizol reagent was used to extract total RNA from the PBMCs, yielding at least 5 micrograms per sample. The percentages of naive CD45RAhigh/CD27high T cells were determined by flow cytometry on a PBMC aliquot from every donor. On the study overall, not on this receptor specifically: Observed TCR beta diversity per million T cells fell roughly linearly with age, and a significant reduction was already apparent by age around 44. Because the CMV infection status of the donors was unknown, age-related changes in expanded clonotypes may potentially have been confounded. Compared with the aged group, the long-lived group had more naive CD4+ T cells, fewer expanded clones and increased TCR diversity, suggesting age selection. There was a strong correlation between observed TCR beta diversity and the percentage of naive T cells measured by flow cytometry. Bulk unsorted PBMC profiling prevented conclusive comparison of naive and antigen-experienced compartments. Estimates of total diversity from one million sequenced T cells were regarded as lower bounds and underestimates.

The CDR3 spans 13 residues, from the cysteine through the phenylalanine. Of all the DNA, just the CDR3 is kept, 39 bases in frame from base 1. Reading the germline V gene gives CDR1 SGHTA and CDR2 FQGNSA. V trim: 2 bases; J trim: 12 bases; unmatched bases: 7. The sample consisted of blood. The V and J genes are TRBV7-2 and TRBJ1-2; 9 central nucleotides agree with TRBD1. This sequence was found in a woman under 30 in good health. The CDR3 amino acid sequence is: CASSLNSQGAHTF. The DNA sequence reads TGTGCCAGCAGCTTAAACTCACAGGGGGCGCACACCTTC.